One and the same sample provided the 32 T cell receptor beta chains below, sequenced in a study of OX40 agonist ivuxolimab in advanced cancers. Produced via immunoSEQ multiplex PCR; TCRdb's table is partial and in-frame only. The repertoire holds some 37,000 clones, with around 80% as singletons. The starting material was CD4+ or CD8+ T cells sorted from blood, obtained in a trial of the OX40 agonist ivuxolimab. The receptors here all came from an adult with an advanced solid tumor such as melanoma, head and neck, liver or kidney cancer.

V and J are TRBV6-5 and TRBJ1-1; tentative D call: TRBD1 (6 bases). V lost 5 bases and J lost 9, with 13 bases in between. Germline V gives CDR1 MNHEY, CDR2 SVGAGI. The CDR3 contains 12 residues. The CDR3 here is CASSPRDKKAFF. CDR3 bases: TGTGCCAGCAGTCCCCGGGACAAAAAAGCTTTCTTT.

The rearrangement uses TRBV7-9 and TRBJ1-3, with no clear D. The CDR3 sequence is 15 residues long. V was pared by 1 base and J by 0 bases, with 7 bases between. From germline, CDR1 is SEHNR and CDR2 FQNEAQ (reference sequence). The CDR3 is CASSLGDFSGNTIYF. The DNA for the CDR3 is TGTGCCAGCAGCTTAGGGGATTTCTCTGGAAACACCATATATTTT.

This clone was observed a single time. The chain employs TRBV5-6 and TRBJ1-3; 8 positions match TRBD1. Per germline, CDR1 SGHDT and CDR2 YYEEEE. The V gene end was trimmed by 0 bases and the J gene end by 4 bases; junction bases not matched to a gene: 3. The CDR3 runs 15 residues. The CDR3 reads CASSLGSGGGNTIYF. The CDR3 DNA is TGTGCCAGCAGCTTGGGTTCAGGGGGCGGAAACACCATATATTTT. Looking up the rest from reference TRBV5-6 and TRBJ1-3 gives the full variable domain: DAGVTQSPTHLIKTRGQQVTLRCSPKSGHDTVSWYQQALGQGPQFIFQYYEEEERQRGNFPDRFSGHQFPNYSSELNVNALLLGDSALYLCASSLGSGGGNTIYFGEGSWLTVV.

The chain recombines TRBV11-2 with TRBJ1-5; tentatively, D is TRBD1 (5 bases). Looked up from germline, CDR1 is SGHAT and CDR2 is FQNNGV. Trimming took off 3 bases at V and 6 bases at J, with 18 bases between the two ends. CDR3 size: 16 residues. CDR3 sequence reads: CASSLGRDRGRQPQHF. The CDR3 DNA reads TGTGCCAGCAGCTTGGGCCGGGACCGAGGTCGTCAGCCCCAGCATTTT.

The chain carries TRBV28 and TRBJ2-7; tentatively, D is TRBD1 (6 bases). The CDR3 runs to 12 residues. V was clipped by 6 bases and J by 6 bases, with 12 bases between them. Germline V lookup: CDR1 MDHEN, CDR2 SYDVKM. In nucleotides, the CDR3 is TGTGCCAGCAGCAACGGGACACCCGAGCAGTACTTC. Translated, it gives CASSNGTPEQYF.

The rearrangement joins TRBV29-1 to TRBJ1-5, with D tentatively TRBD1 (5 bases). The CDR3 contains 13 residues. The germline V gene has CDR1 SQVTM and CDR2 ANQGSEA. Trimming left V 5 bases short and J 7 bases short, with 15 bases between. In DNA, the CDR3 is TGCAGCGTTTTGGGGGGGGAGGGACAGCCCCAGCATTTT. Protein product: CSVLGGEGQPQHF.

This rearrangement joins TRBV27 to TRBJ2-5, with TRBD2 matching 10 bases. This CDR3 spans 16 amino acids. The V and J ends lost 3 bases and 4 bases, in that order; junction bases with no gene match: 8. Germline CDR1 and CDR2: MNHEY and SMNVEV (reference sequence). This chain's CDR3 is CASSFGAGGGRETQYF. The CDR3 DNA reads TGTGCCAGCAGTTTCGGAGCGGGAGGGGGCCGAGAGACCCAGTACTTC.

This clone appeared once. The chain combines TRBV13 with TRBJ1-3; D might be TRBD1 (5 bases). V was clipped by 2 bases and J by 4 bases, with 9 bases between them. This CDR3 is 14 amino acids long. CDR1 PRHDT and CDR2 FYEKMQ come from the germline V gene (reference sequence). The CDR3 DNA reads TGTGCCAGCAGCTTATGGGGCCCGGGAAACACCATATATTTT. This codes for CASSLWGPGNTIYF.

In its sample, this clone was seen a few times. The chain recombines TRBV15 with TRBJ1-2; D gene ambiguous. The CDR3 extends over 14 amino acids. Germline V gene sequence: CDR1 LNHNV, CDR2 YYDKDF (reference sequence). V was trimmed by 1 base and J by 4 bases, leaving 10 bases between them. The CDR3 DNA reads TGTGCCACCAGCAGAGGATCCGGCCTCTATGGCTACACCTTC. It translates to CATSRGSGLYGYTF. The variable domain in full, with the rest retrieved from reference TRBV15 and TRBJ1-2, is DAMVIQNPRYQVTQFGKPVTLSCSQTLNHNVMYWYQQKSSQAPKLLFHYYDKDFNNEADTPDNFQSRRPNTSFCFLDIRSPGLGDTAMYLCATSRGSGLYGYTFGSGTRLTVV.

The rearrangement uses TRBV9 and TRBJ2-5, with 7 bases aligning to TRBD2. The CDR3 consists of 13 residues. Looked up from germline, CDR1 is SGDLS and CDR2 is YYNGEE. V shed 3 bases and J 1 base; nucleotides not matched to a gene: 0. CDR3 sequence (DNA): TGTGCCAGCAGCGCTAGCGGCCAAGAGACCCAGTACTTC. It codes for CASSASGQETQYF.

The gene calls are TRBV29-1 and TRBJ2-2; D may be TRBD1 or TRBD2 (6 bases each). V dropped 4 bases and J dropped 3 bases, with 9 bases sitting between them. This CDR3 has 13 amino acids. From germline, CDR1 is SQVTM and CDR2 ANQGSEA. In nucleotides, the CDR3 is TGCAGCGTTGGTAGGGGGGACACCGGGGAGCTGTTTTTT. Amino acid sequence: CSVGRGDTGELFF.

This chain joins TRBV7-8 and TRBJ1-4; D perhaps matches TRBD1 (5 bases). Trimming left V 8 bases short and J 3 bases short, with 13 bases between. The CDR3 contains 14 residues. Germline V gene sequence: CDR1 SGHVS, CDR2 FQNEAQ. The CDR3 coding sequence is TGTGCCAGCGGGGGTGGCCGGTCTAATGAAAAACTGTTTTTT. This encodes CASGGGRSNEKLFF.

The gene calls are TRBV7-2 and TRBJ2-2; D gene unclear. The length of the CDR3 is 14 residues. V was clipped by 4 bases and J by 3 bases, with 9 bases between them. Germline V CDR1 and CDR2: SGHTA, FQGNSA. The CDR3 region is CASSSNFYTGELFF. CDR3 DNA: TGTGCCAGCAGCTCAAACTTCTACACCGGGGAGCTGTTTTTT. The full variable domain, rest sourced from reference TRBV7-2 and TRBJ2-2, is GAGVSQSPSNKVTEKGKDVELRCDPISGHTALYWYRQSLGQGLEFLIYFQGNSAPDKSGLPSDRFSAERTGGSVSTLTIQRTQQEDSAVYLCASSSNFYTGELFFGEGSRLTVL.

This CDR3 is CASSLDRPHYEQYF. The CDR3 DNA sequence: TGTGCCAGCAGTTTGGACCGACCCCACTACGAGCAGTACTTC. This chain links TRBV28 with TRBJ2-7; D not resolved. The V gene lost 3 bases and the J gene lost 3 bases, with 12 bases spanning the gap. CDR3 length: 14 residues. Per germline, CDR1 MDHEN and CDR2 SYDVKM.

The genes are TRBV14 and TRBJ2-2; 7 bases agree with TRBD2. Looked up from germline, CDR1 is SGHDN and CDR2 is FVKESK. With V trimmed by 0 bases and J by 6 bases, 7 bases remained unmatched. The CDR3 length is 16 residues. CDR3 in amino acids: CASSQEAGVRAGELFF. Here the CDR3 DNA reads TGTGCCAGCAGCCAAGAGGCGGGAGTTAGGGCCGGGGAGCTGTTTTTT.

The chain has TRBV28 and TRBJ1-5, with 7 bases matching TRBD1. Germline values: CDR1 MDHEN, CDR2 SYDVKM. Trimming removed 2 bases from V and 4 bases from J; junction bases left unmatched: 2. The CDR3 sequence is 14 residues long. The CDR3 DNA sequence: TGTGCCAGCAGTTTACCACAGGGGAATCAGCCCCAGCATTTT. Protein sequence: CASSLPQGNQPQHF.

This rearrangement joins TRBV27 to TRBJ2-1, with TRBD2 matching over 9 bases. After removal of 5 bases from V and 3 bases from J, the junction contained 11 bases not matched to a gene. The CDR3 spans 17 residues. Germline V gene data show CDR1 as MNHEY and CDR2 as SMNVEV (reference sequence). CDR3 loop: CASSKPRLAGYYNEQFF. The CDR3 bases are TGTGCCAGCAGTAAGCCTCGCCTAGCGGGATACTACAATGAGCAGTTCTTC.

The V and J genes are TRBV27 and TRBJ1-6; D call uncertain. V gave up 5 bases and J gave up 7 bases, with 12 bases separating them. The CDR3 runs to 14 residues. Germline V CDR1 and CDR2: MNHEY, SMNVEV (reference sequence). The CDR3 sequence: CASSIVAGNSPLHF. DNA of the CDR3: TGTGCCAGCAGTATAGTGGCTGGGAATTCACCCCTCCACTTT.

The CDR3 DNA is TGCGCCAGCAGCTTGGGAGGGACACCCCTCACAGATACGCAGTATTTT. Translation: CASSLGGTPLTDTQYF. The chain carries TRBV5-1 and TRBJ2-3, with D perhaps TRBD1 (6 bases). The CDR3 totals 16 residues. Germline V gives CDR1 SGHRS, CDR2 YFSETQ. The V end lost 0 bases, the J end lost 2 bases, and 13 bases lay between the germline ends.

Only a few counts were recorded for this clone. The chain is built from TRBV7-9 and TRBJ2-5, with a tentative D call TRBD2 (6 bases). Trimming removed 5 bases from V and 4 bases from J, with 11 bases in between. The CDR3 runs 13 residues. Germline V gives CDR1 SEHNR, CDR2 FQNEAQ (reference sequence). The CDR3 here is CASSRGVSETQYF. CDR3 in DNA: TGTGCCAGCAGCCGCGGGGTGTCAGAGACCCAGTACTTC.

As concerns this clone: The same CDR3 also results from other DNA sequences found in this sample. The V and J genes are TRBV15 and TRBJ1-1; D is unclear. The CDR3 consists of 13 residues. Deletions cut 2 bases from V and 1 base from J, with 5 bases between. Germline-derived CDR1 and CDR2 are LNHNV and YYDKDF (reference sequence). The CDR3 sequence: CATSRSGNTEAFF. CDR3 bases: TGTGCCACCAGCAGAAGTGGGAACACTGAAGCTTTCTTT.

J is TRBJ2-7 and V is TRBV18, with no clear D. Germline CDR1 reads KGHSH; CDR2 reads LQKENI. This CDR3 comprises 15 residues. Trimming took 3 bases from V and 3 from J, leaving 15 bases between them. CDR3 amino acids: CASSPEFGGHYEQYF. In DNA, the CDR3 is TGTGCCAGCTCACCCGAGTTCGGCGGCCACTACGAGCAGTACTTC.

The V call is TRBV27, the J call TRBJ1-4; D might be TRBD1 (6 bases). Trimming left V 8 bases short and J 6 bases short, with 16 bases between. This CDR3 has 14 residues. Germline V gene data show CDR1 as MNHEY and CDR2 as SMNVEV (reference sequence). For the CDR3, the DNA is TGTGCCAGCGGCCGGAGGGGGGTTCATGAAAAACTGTTTTTT. Amino acid sequence: CASGRRGVHEKLFF. Looking up the rest from reference TRBV27 and TRBJ1-4 gives the full variable domain: EAQVTQNPRYLITVTGKKLTVTCSQNMNHEYMSWYRQDPGLGLRQIYYSMNVEVTDKGDVPEGYKVSRKEKRNFPLILESPSPNQTSLYFCASGRRGVHEKLFFGSGTQLSVL.

The chain recombines TRBV7-2 with TRBJ2-1, with no clear D. In germline, CDR1 is SGHTA, CDR2 FQGNSA. V was cut by 1 base and J by 4 bases, with 8 bases left in between. This CDR3 region has 14 residues. The CDR3 DNA follows: TGTGCCAGCAGCTTAGGGGTCCTTTACAATGAGCAGTTCTTC. This gives the protein CASSLGVLYNEQFF.

This clone was found once. This chain joins TRBV25-1 and TRBJ1-4; 9 positions agree with TRBD1. The CDR3 has 17 amino acids. CDR1 and CDR2 (germline): MGHDK, SYGVNS. Unmatched junction bases numbered 9, after V lost 0 bases and J lost 7 bases. The CDR3 coding sequence is TGTGCCAGCAGTGAATATAAAGGGACAGGGATCCGTGAAAAACTGTTTTTT. It codes for CASSEYKGTGIREKLFF.

The J gene is TRBJ1-1, the V gene TRBV20-1; the D is unclear. With 7 bases removed from V and 3 bases from J, the gap between germline ends came to 9 bases. CDR1 and CDR2 from the germline V gene are DFQATT and SNEGSKA (reference sequence). CDR3 length: 11 amino acids. The CDR3 protein is CSVARYTEAFF. Here the CDR3 DNA reads TGCAGTGTTGCACGCTACACTGAAGCTTTCTTT.

This chain uses TRBV7-6 with TRBJ1-2; D is unclear. Germline values: CDR1 SGHVS, CDR2 FNYEAQ. There are 12 residues in the CDR3. Trimming removed 3 bases from V and 0 bases from J, with 2 bases in between. The chain's CDR3 is CASSLTNYGYTF. CDR3 bases: TGTGCCAGCAGCTTGACTAACTATGGCTACACCTTC.

The V call is TRBV10-3, the J call TRBJ1-6; maybe TRBD1 (6 bases). V shed 0 bases and J shed 10 bases, with 16 bases lying between them. This CDR3 comprises 16 residues. Germline V gene sequence: CDR1 ENHRY, CDR2 SYGVKD. CDR3 residues: CAISESNLQGGSPLHF. DNA for the CDR3: TGTGCCATCAGTGAGTCGAATTTACAGGGAGGATCACCCCTCCACTTT.

In its sample, this clone was seen a few times. The chain couples TRBV2 to TRBJ2-1, with D possibly TRBD2 on 7 matching bases. CDR1 is SNHLY and CDR2 is FYNNEI in the germline V gene. The CDR3 is 13 residues long. Between the trimmed V and J ends, which lost 10 bases and 5 bases, there was a span of 15 bases. CDR3 in amino acids: CAKQGRGDNEQFF. The DNA of the CDR3 is TGTGCCAAACAGGGCCGGGGGGACAATGAGCAGTTCTTC.

The chain links TRBV5-1 to TRBJ1-2, with D tentatively TRBD1 (6 bases). This CDR3 has 15 amino acids. V was cut by 0 bases and J by 2 bases, with 11 bases left in between. From germline, CDR1 is SGHRS and CDR2 YFSETQ. CDR3 nucleotides: TGCGCCAGCAGCTTGGAGGCAGGGGCGAACTATGGCTACACCTTC. Its protein is CASSLEAGANYGYTF.

The V and J genes are TRBV5-1 and TRBJ1-6, with 8 bases matching TRBD1. J was trimmed by 7 bases and V by 2 bases; bases with no gene match: 8. Germline V gene data show CDR1 as SGHRS and CDR2 as YFSETQ. The CDR3 extends over 16 amino acids. CDR3 sequence (DNA): TGCGCCAGCAGCTTTAACACCGGGACAGGCAATTCACCCCTCCACTTT. It translates to CASSFNTGTGNSPLHF. Combining the CDR3 with reference TRBV5-1 and TRBJ1-6 gives the whole variable domain KAGVTQTPRYLIKTRGQQVTLSCSPISGHRSVSWYQQTPGQGLQFLFEYFSETQRNKGNFPGRFSGRQFSNSRSEMNVSTLELGDSALYLCASSFNTGTGNSPLHFGNGTRLTVT.

The chain couples TRBV2 to TRBJ2-2; a possible D gene is TRBD2 (6 bases). The germline gives CDR1 SNHLY, CDR2 FYNNEI. The length of the CDR3 is 13 residues. V shed 9 bases and J shed 7 bases, with 15 bases lying between them. CDR3 nucleotide sequence: TGTGCCAGGCGGGAAAAGGACGACGGGGAGCTGTTTTTT. Its translation: CARREKDDGELFF.